This TCR beta chain originates from a study of blood T cell repertoires in COVID-19 (dated by TCRdb to 2019 to 2021). Some background on the complete study: Samples from collaborators originated in the United States, Italy and Spain and spanned both the acute and convalescent phases of COVID-19. The prospective study material was composed of cDNA or gDNA derived from T cells, B-cell-depleted T cells, or PBMCs. Subjects who had been exposed to COVID-19, were actively infected with it, or had recovered from it provided the deeply sampled blood TCRbeta repertoires that made up the dataset. A freely available public database, intended as a resource for researchers studying the immune response to SARS-CoV-2, is where the repertoires were released. The samples were drawn from the first 160 participants of the ongoing ImmuneRACE study and from some 1,300 subjects provided by 6 global collaborators. Nearly every sample came with metadata listing a de-identified subject ID, COVID-19 status, age in years and sex. Where available, HLA class I and class II types were obtained from metadata supplied by the sample provider rather than from assay-based typing. The full study reports these points: The quantity of clinical and demographic metadata differed by source and by participant and was supplied without curation.

Trimming takes 0 bases off V and 1 base off J; junction bases not matched to a gene: 1. Looking up the germline V gene yields CDR1 KGHSH and CDR2 LQKENI. Including cysteine and phenylalanine, the CDR3 has 15 amino acids. Just the 45-base CDR3 DNA is kept, in frame starting at base 1. A remark on this clone: The target of this receptor is not known. Per-nucleotide qualities are absent, and no much larger clonotype sits a single base away. The sample contains more than one DNA sequence encoding this CDR3.

TCRbeta CDR3 regions were amplified from genomic DNA by means of the immunoSEQ Assay, a bias-controlled multiplex PCR. Under the source paper's analysis protocol: Within the assay, amplification of reference gene primers was used to estimate how many nucleated cells each sample contained. To quantify the absolute abundance of each unique TCRbeta CDR3 rearrangement, sequence reads were collapsed and filtered. Productive Simpson clonality was computed per sample as the square root of Simpson's diversity index over productive rearrangements. As stored in TCRdb, this immuneACCESS dataset retains in-frame rearrangements with V and J assigned. A fraction of the clones does not appear; measured against another copy, unresolved V genes explain less than half of the discrepancy, and the remainder lacks a known reason. Clone size and the V and J calls come from that table; the DNA yielded D and trimming. The sample data list some 200,000 clones, and 84% of these were observed just once. The ten largest account for 13% to 15% of the sample.

Whole blood was collected in K2EDTA tubes by collaborating institutions according to the institutions' own protocols. Collaborator samples were shipped for TCRbeta analysis as frozen whole blood, isolated PBMCs, or DNA extracted from either sample type. The chain is made from TRBV18 and TRBJ2-3, with 7 bases aligning to TRBD1. The clonotype was recovered from a man aged 30 to 45 with active or convalescent COVID-19. The sample taken for sequencing was peripheral blood. In nucleotides, the sequence is TGTGCCAGCTCACCACCCGGGACAGGCACAGATACGCAGTATTTT. Its protein is CASSPPGTGTDTQYF.